This TCR beta chain was obtained from a study of cytomegalovirus exposure and HLA in healthy donors. Study at large: A previous analysis identified around 120 million unique TCR beta sequences derived from approximately 190 million T cells. Study findings and constraints: In a later analysis, compared with equally common non-associated chains, HLA-associated beta chains were more expanded. Later genetic work tied a missense DCLRE1C variant to beta-chain V and J trimming. Under in vitro conditions, a few CMV-associated chains were confirmed as specific for CMV antigens.

The PCR used 60 Vbeta and 13 Jbeta primers. Generated by immunoSEQ multiplex PCR, the TCRdb table keeps only in-frame clones and is missing some. Of over 100,000 clones in the sample, under 10% were seen once. Of note for this clone: Its antigen is currently unknown.

This CDR3 is 15 amino acids long. Trimming removed 7 bases from V and 7 bases from J, with 20 bases in between. CDR1 and CDR2 (germline): MNHNS, SASEGT. The clonotype originates from a middle-aged woman in good health and CMV-seropositive. This chain links TRBV6-1 with TRBJ1-5; TRBD1 might be the D (5 bases). Sequenced material: PBMCs. CDR3 nucleotide sequence: TGTGCCAGCACTTCGGGGGGGGGACCCGGGCAGCCCCAGCATTTT. It encodes CASTSGGGPGQPQHF.